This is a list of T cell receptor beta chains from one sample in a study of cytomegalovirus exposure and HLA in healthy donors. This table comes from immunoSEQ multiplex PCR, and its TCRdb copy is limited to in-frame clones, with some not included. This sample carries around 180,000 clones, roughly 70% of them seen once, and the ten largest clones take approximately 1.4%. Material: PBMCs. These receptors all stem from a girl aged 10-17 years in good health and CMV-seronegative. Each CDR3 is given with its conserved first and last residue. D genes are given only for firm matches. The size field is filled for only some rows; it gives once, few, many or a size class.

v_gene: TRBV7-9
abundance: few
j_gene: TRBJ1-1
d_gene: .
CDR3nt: TGTGCCAGCAGCCCCCCTAGGGGGAGCTTGACTGAAGCTTTCTTT
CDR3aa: CASSPPRGSLTEAFF

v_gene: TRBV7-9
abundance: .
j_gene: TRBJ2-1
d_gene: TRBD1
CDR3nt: TGTGCCAGCAGCTTAACCCGGGGACAGTACTGGGATGAGCAGTTCTTC
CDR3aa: CASSLTRGQYWDEQFF

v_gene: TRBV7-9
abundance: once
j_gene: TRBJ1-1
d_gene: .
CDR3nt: TGTGCCAGCAGCTTAATCGCTGAAGCTTTCTTT
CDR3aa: CASSLIAEAFF

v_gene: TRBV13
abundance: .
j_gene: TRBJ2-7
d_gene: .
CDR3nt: TGTGCCAGCAGCTCCCGGGAGGAGCAGTACTTC
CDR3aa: CASSSREEQYF

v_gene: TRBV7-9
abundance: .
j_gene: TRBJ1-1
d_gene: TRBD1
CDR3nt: TGTGCCAGCAGCCGGTCAAGGGGGCCAGAAGCTTTCTTT
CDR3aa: CASSRSRGPEAFF

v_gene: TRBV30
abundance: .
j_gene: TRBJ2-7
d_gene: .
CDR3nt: TGTGCCTCCCGGACTGCCACCTACGAGCAGTACTTC
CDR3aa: CASRTATYEQYF

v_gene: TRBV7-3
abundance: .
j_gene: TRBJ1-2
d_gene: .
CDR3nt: TGTGCCAGCAGCTTAACGGCGGAGGGGAGGGGCTACACCTTC
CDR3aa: CASSLTAEGRGYTF

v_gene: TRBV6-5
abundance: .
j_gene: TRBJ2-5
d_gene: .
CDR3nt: TGTGCCAGCAGCCCCTCAAAATACTACCAAGAGACCCAGTACTTC
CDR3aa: CASSPSKYYQETQYF

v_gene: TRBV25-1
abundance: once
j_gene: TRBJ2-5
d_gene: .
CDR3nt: TGTGCCAGCAGTGAACCCCCTTGGCGGGGCCACGATCGGGAGACCCAGTACTTC
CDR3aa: CASSEPPWRGHDRETQYF

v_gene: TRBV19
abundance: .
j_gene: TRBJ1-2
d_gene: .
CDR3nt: TGTGCCAGTATTCGAAGTCCTCAGAACCCAAATGGCTACACCTTC
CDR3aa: CASIRSPQNPNGYTF

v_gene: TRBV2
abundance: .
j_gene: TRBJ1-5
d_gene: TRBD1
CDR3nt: TGTGCCAGCAGTGACGGACAGGGAGTGGGCAATCAGCCCCAGCATTTT
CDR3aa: CASSDGQGVGNQPQHF

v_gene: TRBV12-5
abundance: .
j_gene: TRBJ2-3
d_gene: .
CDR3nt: TGTGCTAGTGGTTTGGTACTTAGCGGACTACGGAGGGGCACAGATACGCAGTATTTT
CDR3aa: CASGLVLSGLRRGTDTQYF

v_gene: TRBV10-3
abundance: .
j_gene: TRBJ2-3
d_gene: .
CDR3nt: TGTGCCATCCGCACAGGAACAGATACGCAGTATTTT
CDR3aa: CAIRTGTDTQYF

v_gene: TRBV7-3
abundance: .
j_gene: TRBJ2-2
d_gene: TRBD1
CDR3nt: TGTGCCAGCAGCGTCGGGACAGGGAACACCGGGGAGCTGTTTTTT
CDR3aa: CASSVGTGNTGELFF

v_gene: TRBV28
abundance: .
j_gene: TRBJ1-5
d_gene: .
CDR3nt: TGTGCCAGCAGTTTTGATCCCTTGGGCCAGCCCCAGCATTTT
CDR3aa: CASSFDPLGQPQHF

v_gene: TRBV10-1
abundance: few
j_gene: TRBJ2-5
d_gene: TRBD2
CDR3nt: TGCGCCAGCAGTGAGCTAGCGGGGGACCAAGAGACCCAGTACTTC
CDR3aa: CASSELAGDQETQYF

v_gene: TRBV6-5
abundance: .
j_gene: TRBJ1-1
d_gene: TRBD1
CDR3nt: TGTGCCAGCAGCACAGGGGGAGGCACTGAAGCTTTCTTT
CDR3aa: CASSTGGGTEAFF

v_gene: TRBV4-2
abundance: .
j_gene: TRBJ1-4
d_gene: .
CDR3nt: TGTGCCAGCAGCCAAGATTTGGCTACAATAACGGGAGAAAAACTGTTTTTT
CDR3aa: CASSQDLATITGEKLFF

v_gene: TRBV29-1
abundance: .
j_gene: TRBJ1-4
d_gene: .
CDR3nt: TGCAGCGTTGGCGTTCTGGGCGAAAAACTGTTTTTT
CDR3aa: CSVGVLGEKLFF

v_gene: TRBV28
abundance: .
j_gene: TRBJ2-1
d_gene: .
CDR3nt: TGTGCCAGCAGTTGGCGGGATGAGCAGTTCTTC
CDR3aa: CASSWRDEQFF

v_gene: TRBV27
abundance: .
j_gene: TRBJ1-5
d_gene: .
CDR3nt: TGTGCCAGCAGTTCATTGCTTGGAGGGAAGGTTCAGCCCCAGCATTTT
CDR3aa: CASSSLLGGKVQPQHF

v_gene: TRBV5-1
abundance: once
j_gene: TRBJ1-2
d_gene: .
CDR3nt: TGCGCCAGCAGCCCCGCAACGGTGGAGGGCTACACCTTC
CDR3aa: CASSPATVEGYTF

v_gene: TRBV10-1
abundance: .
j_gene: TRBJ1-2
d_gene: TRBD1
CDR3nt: TGCGCCAGCAGCCCGGACAGGATCTATGGCTACACCTTC
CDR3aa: CASSPDRIYGYTF

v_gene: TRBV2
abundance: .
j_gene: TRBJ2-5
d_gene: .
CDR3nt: TGTGCCAGCGTAGGGTATGAGGCAGGGTCGAGGGAGACCCAGTACTTC
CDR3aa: CASVGYEAGSRETQYF

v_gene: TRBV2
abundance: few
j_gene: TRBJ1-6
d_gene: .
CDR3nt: TGTGCCAAACATTCCCCCGTGGTGAATTCACCCCTCCACTTT
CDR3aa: CAKHSPVVNSPLHF

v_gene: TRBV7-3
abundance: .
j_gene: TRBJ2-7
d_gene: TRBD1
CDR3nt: TGTGCCAGCAGCTCCACCCGGGACAGCCATTACGAGCAGTACTTC
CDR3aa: CASSSTRDSHYEQYF

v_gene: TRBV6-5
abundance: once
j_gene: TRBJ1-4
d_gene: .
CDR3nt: TGTGCCAGCGATAACAGGGAACGGTCTAATGAAAAACTGTTTTTT
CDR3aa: CASDNRERSNEKLFF

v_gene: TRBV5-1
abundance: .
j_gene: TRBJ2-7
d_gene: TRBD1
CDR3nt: TGCGCCAGCAGCCGGGACAGTGACTACGAGCAGTACTTC
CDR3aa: CASSRDSDYEQYF

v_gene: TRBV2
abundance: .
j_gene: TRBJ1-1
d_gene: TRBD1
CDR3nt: TGTGCCAGCAGTAATGACCGGGACAGGGTGGGGAACACTGAAGCTTTCTTT
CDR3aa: CASSNDRDRVGNTEAFF

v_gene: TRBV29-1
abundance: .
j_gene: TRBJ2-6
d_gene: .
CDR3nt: TGCAGCGTTTTCTTCTCTGGGGCCAACGTCCTGACTTTC
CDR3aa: CSVFFSGANVLTF

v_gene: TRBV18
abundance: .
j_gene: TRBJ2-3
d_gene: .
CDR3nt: TGTGCCAGCTCACCCCTCGAGACAACTAGCACAGATACGCAGTATTTT
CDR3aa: CASSPLETTSTDTQYF

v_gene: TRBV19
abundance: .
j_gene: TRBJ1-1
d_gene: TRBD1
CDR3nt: TGTGCCAGTAGTATTAGGACAGGGACAATGAACACTGAAGCTTTCTTT
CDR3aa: CASSIRTGTMNTEAFF

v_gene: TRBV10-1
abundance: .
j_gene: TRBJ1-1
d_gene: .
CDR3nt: TGCGCCAGCAGAGGACAGTTGAACACTGAAGCTTTCTTT
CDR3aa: CASRGQLNTEAFF

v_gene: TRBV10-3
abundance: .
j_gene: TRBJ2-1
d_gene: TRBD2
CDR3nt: TGTGCCATCAGTGAGGGGACTAGCGGGGGGTCTACCTACAATGAGCAGTTCTTC
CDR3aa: CAISEGTSGGSTYNEQFF

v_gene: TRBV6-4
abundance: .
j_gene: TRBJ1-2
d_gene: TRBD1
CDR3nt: TGTGCCAGCAGTGACGGGACAGGGGAGGACTATGGCTACACCTTC
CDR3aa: CASSDGTGEDYGYTF

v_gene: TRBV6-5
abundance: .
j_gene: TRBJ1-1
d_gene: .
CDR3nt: TGTGCCAGCAGTTACGCTGGGGAGAGCACTGAAGCTTTCTTT
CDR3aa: CASSYAGESTEAFF

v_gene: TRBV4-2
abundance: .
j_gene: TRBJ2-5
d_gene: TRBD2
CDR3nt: TGTGCCAGCAGCCGGGAGGGGAGAGAGACCCAGTACTTC
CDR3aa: CASSREGRETQYF